This T cell receptor (beta chain) was recorded in a study of blood T cells in healthy people across ages. Whole-study findings and limits: Considered underestimates were the diversity estimates obtained from one million T cells.

Comments on this clonotype: Its antigen is unidentified.

Next came a second PCR, run for roughly 6 to 11 cycles, which used a sample-barcoded 5' primer along with a J-beta primer mix. TCRdb reanalysed the 5' RACE reads using MiXCR and keeps one entry per CDR3 protein. The data show more than 800,000 distinct CDR3 sequences, about 30% seen once. Between the trimmed V and J ends, which lost 3 bases and 8 bases, there was a span of 16 bases. The CDR3 spans 13 residues. Germline V lookup: CDR1 GTSNPN, CDR2 SVGIG (reference sequence). Input material: blood. The chain uses TRBV30 and TRBJ1-2; possibly TRBD1 for D (5 bases). The receptor was isolated from a woman of 80 years or more in good health. DNA of the CDR3: TGTGCCTGGAGGGGATTACAGGCGCGGGGCTACACCTTC. The encoded protein is CAWRGLQARGYTF. Based on the CDR3 plus reference TRBV30 and TRBJ1-2, the full variable domain is SQTIHQWPATLVQPVGSPLSLECTVEGTSNPNLYWYRQAAGRGLQLLFYSVGIGQISSEVPQNLSASRPQDRQFILSSKKLLLSDSGFYLCAWRGLQARGYTFGSGTRLTVV.